The clone carrying this T cell receptor beta chain was counted ten times or more. The antigen is not known. This entry belongs to a study of T-cell reconstitution after alpha-beta-depleted transplantation in children. Points from the study as a whole: About two months after transplant, alpha-beta T cells reportedly came from several hundred expanded graft clones. Counts and diversity of T cells one year after transplant came mostly from newly produced T cells. There were some patients whose high TCRbeta diversity at day 60 came from surviving recipient T cells and thymic progenitors.

Preparation of the TCRbeta library was carried out with unique molecular identifiers. Via MiXCR, TCRdb re-called the PCR reads, giving one row per CDR3 protein. The sample comprises roughly 280,000 distinct CDR3 sequences, around 10% of which are singletons, and less than 25% rests with the top ten. This TCR was sampled from a male patient between 2 and 10 years old who had a stem cell transplant for chronic granulomatous disease, so the T cells may come from the graft donor. The starting material was peripheral blood, obtained 180 days after TCRalphabeta/CD19-depleted stem cell transplant.

CDR3 bases: TGTGCCAGCAGCTTAGCTTGGGGTGAGCAGTACTTC. Its protein product is CASSLAWGEQYF. V is TRBV7-2 and J is TRBJ2-7; D is unresolved. Trimming shortened V by 0 bases and J by 7 bases, and 7 bases separated the two germline ends. The germline CDR1 and CDR2 sequences are SGHTA and FQGNSA. The length of the CDR3 is 12 residues.